This entry describes one T cell receptor (beta chain). The CDR3 covers 18 residues. Trimming took 1 base from V and 0 from J; bases not matched to a gene: 6. cDNA molecules carried unique molecular identifiers, and template switching added a universal primer site. Each CDR3 protein gets one entry after TCRdb re-called the 5' RACE reads with MiXCR. The sample has 460,000 or so distinct CDR3 sequences, 13% to 15% seen once; the top ten hold approximately 0.52%. The entry originates in a study of identical twins. The same sample was also studied in work on yellow fever vaccine responses in identical twins.

The V gene is TRBV12-3 or TRBV12-4, the J gene TRBJ2-6; 7 bases are shared with TRBD1. Input material: CD4+ T cells sorted from blood. The receptor was derived from a woman aged 18 to 35 in good health. CDR3 region: CASSLVVTGSSGANVLTF. DNA for the CDR3: TGTGCCAGCAGTTTAGTTGTGACAGGGTCCTCTGGGGCCAACGTCCTGACTTTC.